This T cell receptor (beta chain) appears in the sequencing data of a study of T cell repertoires in cytomegalovirus infection. As for the study in general: Shared public TCR beta signatures pointed to both CMV infection and a matching HLA type.

Notes on the study in general: Dominating the ex vivo response were TCR beta clonotypes that were CMV-specific and HLA-C-restricted.

CDR3 length: 14 amino acids. Germline-derived CDR1 and CDR2 are SGHTA and FQGNSA. V lost 0 bases and J lost 3, with 6 bases in between. TCRdb processed the reads anew with MiXCR; each CDR3 protein has one entry. The sample lists fewer than 550,000 distinct CDR3 sequences, approximately 10% occurring once. By share of the sample, this clonotype is medium-sized. The antigen remains undetermined. The sequence was collected from a human donor in good health (CMV status not recorded). Some clones in this sample may be carry-over from other donors' samples. The J gene is TRBJ1-5, the V gene TRBV7-2, with TRBD1 as a possible D gene (5 bases). Sequencing was carried out using PBMCs. The CDR3 spells CASSLAGVNQPQHF. The CDR3 DNA is TGTGCCAGCAGCTTAGCGGGGGTCAATCAGCCCCAGCATTTT.